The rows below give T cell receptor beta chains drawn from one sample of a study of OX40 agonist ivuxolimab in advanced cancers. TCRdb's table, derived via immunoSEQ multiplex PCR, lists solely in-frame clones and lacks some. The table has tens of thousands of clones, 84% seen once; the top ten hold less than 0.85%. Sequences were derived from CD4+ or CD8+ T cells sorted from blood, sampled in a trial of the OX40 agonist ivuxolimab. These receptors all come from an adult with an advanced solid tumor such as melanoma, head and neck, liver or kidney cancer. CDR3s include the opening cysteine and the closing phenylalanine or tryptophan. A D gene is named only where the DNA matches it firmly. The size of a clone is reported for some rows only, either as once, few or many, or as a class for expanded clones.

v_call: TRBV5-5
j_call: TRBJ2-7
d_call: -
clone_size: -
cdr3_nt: TGTGCCAGCAGCTTTGGAGACAGTAACTACGAGCAGTACTTC
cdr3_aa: CASSFGDSNYEQYF

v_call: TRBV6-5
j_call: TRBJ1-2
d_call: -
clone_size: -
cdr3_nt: TGTGCCAGCAGTTACTCGACCGGGTATGGCTACACCTTC
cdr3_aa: CASSYSTGYGYTF

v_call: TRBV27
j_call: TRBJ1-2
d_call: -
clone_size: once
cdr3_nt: TGTGCCAGCAGTATCACAGGGACCGGCTACACCTTC
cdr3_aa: CASSITGTGYTF

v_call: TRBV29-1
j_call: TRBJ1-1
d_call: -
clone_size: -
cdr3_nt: TGCAGCGTTGGGACGGACACTGAAGCTTTCTTT
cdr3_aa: CSVGTDTEAFF

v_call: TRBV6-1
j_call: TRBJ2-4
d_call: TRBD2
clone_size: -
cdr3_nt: TGTGCCCTAAGGGAGGGGCCAGCCAAAAACATTCAGTACTTC
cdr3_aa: CALREGPAKNIQYF

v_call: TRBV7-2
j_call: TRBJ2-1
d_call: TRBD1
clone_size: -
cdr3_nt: TGTGCCAGCAGCGAGGGGGCTCCCAATGAGCAGTTCTTC
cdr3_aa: CASSEGAPNEQFF

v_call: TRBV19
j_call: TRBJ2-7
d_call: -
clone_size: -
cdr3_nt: TGTGCCAGTAGTATCCAGGGTGCGGGCTCCTACGAGCAGTACTTC
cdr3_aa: CASSIQGAGSYEQYF

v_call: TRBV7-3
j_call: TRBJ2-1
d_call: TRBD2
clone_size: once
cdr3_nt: TGTGCCAGCAGCCCTCCCGGGACTAGCGGTTACAATGAGCAGTTCTTC
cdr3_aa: CASSPPGTSGYNEQFF

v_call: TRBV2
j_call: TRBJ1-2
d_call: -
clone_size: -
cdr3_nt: TGTGGTGGGAGTGGCTACACCTTC
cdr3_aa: CGGSGYTF

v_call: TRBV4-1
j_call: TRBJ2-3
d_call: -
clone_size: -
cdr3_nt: TGCGCCAGCAGCTTCCGAGACAGGGAGGCAGATACGCAGTATTTT
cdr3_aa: CASSFRDREADTQYF

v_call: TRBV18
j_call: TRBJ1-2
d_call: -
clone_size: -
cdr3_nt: TGTGCCAGCTCACCGGACGTGAATTATGGCTACACCTTC
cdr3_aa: CASSPDVNYGYTF

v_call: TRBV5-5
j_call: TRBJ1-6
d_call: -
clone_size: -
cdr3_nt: TGTGCCAGCAGCACGGGTAATTCACCCCTCCACTTT
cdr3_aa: CASSTGNSPLHF

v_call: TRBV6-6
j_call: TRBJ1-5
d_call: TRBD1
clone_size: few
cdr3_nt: TGTGCCAGCGGGGGACAGGGTAATCAGCCCCAGCATTTT
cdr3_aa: CASGGQGNQPQHF

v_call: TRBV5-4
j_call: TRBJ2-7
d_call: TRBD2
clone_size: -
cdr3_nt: TGTGCCAGCAATACGCGGGAGAGCTCCTACGAGCAGTACTTC
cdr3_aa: CASNTRESSYEQYF

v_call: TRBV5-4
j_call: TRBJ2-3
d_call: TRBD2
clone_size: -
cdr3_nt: TGTGCCAGCAGCTCACTAGCGGCGGGGGATACGCAGTATTTT
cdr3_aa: CASSSLAAGDTQYF

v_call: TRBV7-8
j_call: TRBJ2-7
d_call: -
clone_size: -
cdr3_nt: TGTGCCAGCACCCCAAGGAGCATCCCCTCCTACGAGCAGTACTTC
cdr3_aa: CASTPRSIPSYEQYF

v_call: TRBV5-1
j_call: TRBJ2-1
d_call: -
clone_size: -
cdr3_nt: TGCGCCAGCAGCACTGATCCGGGCCCTAACTACAATGAGCAGTTCTTC
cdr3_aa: CASSTDPGPNYNEQFF

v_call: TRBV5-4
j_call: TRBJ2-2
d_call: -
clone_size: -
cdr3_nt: TGTGCCAGCACCTCCCTAAGGGGGGCGAGCACCGGGGAGCTGTTTTTT
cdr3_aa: CASTSLRGASTGELFF

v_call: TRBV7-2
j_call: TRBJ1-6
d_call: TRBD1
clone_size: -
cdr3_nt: TGTGCCAGCAGCCAGGGGGCGGGTTCACCCCTCCACTTT
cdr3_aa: CASSQGAGSPLHF

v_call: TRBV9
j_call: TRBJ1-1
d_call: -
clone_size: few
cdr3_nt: TGTGCCAGCAGCGTAGGGACAGAGGCTGAAGCTTTCTTT
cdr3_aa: CASSVGTEAEAFF

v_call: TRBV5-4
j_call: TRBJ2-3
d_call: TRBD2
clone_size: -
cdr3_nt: TGTGCCAGCAGCTTTACGACTAGCGGGAGAAGCGCAGATACGCAGTATTTT
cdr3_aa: CASSFTTSGRSADTQYF

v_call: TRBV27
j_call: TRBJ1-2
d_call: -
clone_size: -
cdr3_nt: TGTGCCAGCAGTGAAAACTACGGGACAAATCGCTATGGCTACACCTTC
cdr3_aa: CASSENYGTNRYGYTF

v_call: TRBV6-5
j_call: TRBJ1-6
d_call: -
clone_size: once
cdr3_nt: TGTGCCAGCCGTCGGACAGAGACTTCACCCCTCCACTTT
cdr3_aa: CASRRTETSPLHF